Listed below are T cell receptor beta chains from one sample, sequenced in a study of regulatory T cells in long-lasting Graves disease. MiXCR, run by TCRdb on the multiplex PCR reads, gives a single entry per CDR3 protein. The sample lists approximately 470,000 distinct CDR3 sequences, 15% to 20% occurring once. The data also belong to a second study, concerning T cells in Graves' hyperthyroidism and ophthalmopathy.

The sample consisted of peripheral blood mononuclear cells (PBMCs), taken at new diagnosis, from a patient treated with antithyroid drugs. The origin of the receptors is a man aged 35 to 55 with Graves disease. Both conserved end residues are part of each CDR3. A D gene is named only where the DNA matches it firmly. A clone size is listed for some rows: how often the clone was seen (once, few, many), or a class if it is expanded.

clone size	V gene	D gene	J gene	CDR3 protein	CDR3 DNA
many	TRBV9	TRBD2	TRBJ2-7	CASSVEGGPEQYF	TGTGCCAGCAGCGTAGAGGGAGGGCCCGAGCAGTACTTC
many	TRBV3-1	NA	TRBJ2-2	CASSQTRPMNTGELFF	TGTGCCAGCAGCCAAACCCGACCGATGAACACCGGGGAGCTGTTTTTT
NA	TRBV10-3	NA	TRBJ1-2	CAISETDGNYGYTF	TGTGCCATCAGTGAGACGGACGGTAACTATGGCTACACCTTC
NA	TRBV15	NA	TRBJ1-5	CATSRDRSGQPQHF	TGTGCCACCAGCAGAGACAGGTCTGGGCAGCCCCAGCATTTT
many	TRBV24-1	NA	TRBJ1-3	CATSDDRAHSGNTIYF	TGTGCCACCAGTGATGATCGGGCCCACTCTGGAAACACCATATATTTT
NA	TRBV4-2	TRBD2	TRBJ2-1	CASSQEGLAVSYNEQFF	TGTGCCAGCAGCCAAGAAGGACTAGCGGTCTCCTACAATGAGCAGTTCTTC
many	TRBV28	NA	TRBJ1-2	CASEGVNYGYTF	TGTGCCTCGGAGGGGGTTAACTATGGCTACACCTTC
many	TRBV3-1	TRBD2	TRBJ2-5	CASSQDGRAPETQYF	TGTGCCAGCAGCCAAGACGGGAGGGCCCCAGAGACCCAGTACTTC
NA	TRBV7-8	TRBD1	TRBJ2-1	CASSFGDRGVGEQFF	TGTGCCAGCAGCTTTGGGGACAGGGGCGTCGGTGAGCAGTTCTTC
many	TRBV20-1	NA	TRBJ2-7	CSARSVRTTIYEQYF	TGCAGTGCTAGATCGGTCAGGACCACGATCTACGAGCAGTACTTC
few	TRBV5-1	NA	TRBJ1-1	CASSLSLGVNTEAFF	TGCGCCAGCAGCCTTTCTCTGGGGGTGAACACTGAAGCTTTCTTT
few	TRBV20-1	NA	TRBJ2-3	CSARGVSGTDTQYF	TGCAGTGCTAGAGGGGTTAGCGGCACAGATACGCAGTATTTT
many	TRBV7-2	NA	TRBJ1-3	CASSLGGHSGNTIYF	TGTGCCAGCAGCCTGGGGGGCCACTCTGGAAACACCATATATTTT
few	TRBV7-3	NA	TRBJ2-2	CASSLLGGPTGELFF	TGTGCCAGCAGCTTACTTGGGGGGCCCACCGGGGAGCTGTTTTTT
NA	TRBV28	NA	TRBJ1-5	CASNLGRGHQPQHF	TGTGCCAGCAACCTTGGGAGGGGACATCAGCCCCAGCATTTT
many	TRBV28	NA	TRBJ2-7	CASSPNGASSYEQYF	TGTGCCAGCAGCCCCAATGGCGCAAGCTCCTACGAGCAGTACTTC
many	TRBV29-1	NA	TRBJ2-7	CSVAQGLGYEQYF	TGCAGCGTTGCCCAAGGGTTGGGTTACGAGCAGTACTTC
few	TRBV12-3/TRBV12-4	NA	TRBJ2-5	CASTSGGFQETQYF	TGTGCCAGCACCTCCGGGGGTTTCCAAGAGACCCAGTACTTC
NA	TRBV27	NA	TRBJ1-1	CAGNGGANTEAFF	TGTGCCGGCAACGGGGGCGCGAACACTGAAGCTTTCTTT
NA	TRBV20-1	NA	TRBJ2-1	CSARGRDLYNEQFF	TGCAGTGCTAGAGGACGGGACTTATACAATGAGCAGTTCTTC
many	TRBV7-9	TRBD1	TRBJ1-1	CASSLLTGGYTEAFF	TGTGCCAGCAGCTTATTGACAGGGGGTTACACTGAAGCTTTCTTT
few	TRBV20-1	NA	TRBJ1-6	CSARTGSGNSPLHF	TGCAGTGCTAGGACAGGTTCGGGGAATTCACCCCTCCACTTT
many	TRBV5-1	TRBD1	TRBJ1-1	CASSWLDRGEAFF	TGCGCCAGCAGCTGGCTGGACAGGGGGGAAGCTTTCTTT
many	TRBV3-1	NA	TRBJ2-7	CASSQVPYEQYF	TGTGCCAGCAGCCAAGTCCCCTACGAGCAGTACTTC
many	TRBV29-1	NA	TRBJ2-3	CSVVSASGDTQYF	TGCAGCGTTGTATCTGCTAGTGGGGATACGCAGTATTTT
many	TRBV11-3	NA	TRBJ2-1	CASSQGWETYNEQFF	TGTGCCAGCAGTCAGGGGTGGGAGACCTACAATGAGCAGTTCTTC
many	TRBV7-9	NA	TRBJ2-6	CASREQGPGANVLTF	TGTGCCAGCAGGGAACAGGGCCCCGGGGCCAACGTCCTGACTTTC
NA	TRBV27	TRBD1	TRBJ1-6	CASSDPFSGQGGSPLHF	TGTGCCAGCAGCGACCCCTTCTCGGGACAGGGAGGTTCACCCCTCCACTTT
NA	TRBV5-4	NA	TRBJ2-1	CASSLATVSSSYNEQFF	TGTGCCAGCAGCTTGGCTACAGTCTCCAGCTCCTACAATGAGCAGTTCTTC
few	TRBV2	NA	TRBJ2-5	CASSDYIVVETQYF	TGTGCCAGCAGTGACTACATCGTCGTCGAGACCCAGTACTTC
many	TRBV20-1	TRBD2	TRBJ2-7	CSARDQAGGPHEQYF	TGCAGTGCTAGAGATCAAGCGGGAGGGCCCCACGAGCAGTACTTC
many	TRBV5-4	TRBD2	TRBJ2-1	CASSETSGAYNEQFF	TGTGCCAGCAGCGAGACTAGCGGGGCGTACAATGAGCAGTTCTTC
NA	TRBV28	TRBD2	TRBJ2-3	CASSPGTSGRAEPTDTQYF	TGTGCCAGCAGCCCTGGGACTAGCGGGAGGGCCGAACCCACAGATACGCAGTATTTT
many	TRBV5-1	NA	TRBJ1-2	CASSLEEVIVREGYTF	TGCGCCAGCAGCTTGGAAGAGGTTATAGTCCGGGAGGGCTACACCTTC
many	TRBV28	NA	TRBJ2-2	CASSGTMSGELFF	TGTGCCAGCAGCGGGACGATGTCCGGGGAGCTGTTTTTT
NA	TRBV20-1	TRBD2	TRBJ2-3	CSARSYLRMGEGQGTDTQYF	TGCAGTGCTAGGAGCTATTTAAGGATGGGGGAGGGCCAAGGGACAGATACGCAGTATTTT
NA	TRBV4-1	TRBD1	TRBJ2-6	CASSVTGVVAGANVLTF	TGCGCCAGCAGCGTAACAGGGGTAGTGGCTGGGGCCAACGTCCTGACTTTC
many	TRBV7-9	NA	TRBJ1-4	CASSNLRGAELFF	TGTGCCAGCAGCAACCTGAGGGGCGCGGAACTGTTTTTT
many	TRBV7-2	TRBD2	TRBJ2-1	CASSFGTSGDNEQFF	TGTGCCAGCAGCTTCGGGACTAGCGGGGACAATGAGCAGTTCTTC
many	TRBV29-1	NA	TRBJ1-1	CSVATGGFTEAFF	TGCAGCGTCGCAACGGGGGGTTTCACTGAAGCTTTCTTT
many	TRBV28	NA	TRBJ2-3	CASSLFTDTQYF	TGTGCCAGCAGCTTGTTTACAGATACGCAGTATTTT
many	TRBV10-3	TRBD2	TRBJ2-3	CAISGTLAGVDSDTQYF	TGTGCCATCAGTGGGACCCTAGCGGGAGTGGATTCAGATACGCAGTATTTT
few	TRBV27	TRBD1	TRBJ2-1	CASSFRGPYNEQFF	TGTGCCAGCAGTTTCAGGGGGCCCTACAATGAGCAGTTCTTC
many	TRBV28	NA	TRBJ2-3	CASRSPGGLDTQYF	TGTGCCAGCAGATCCCCCGGGGGTCTCGATACGCAGTATTTT
many	TRBV11-1	NA	TRBJ2-1	CASQTAYNEQFF	TGTGCCTCCCAGACGGCGTACAATGAGCAGTTCTTC
few	TRBV3-1	NA	TRBJ1-6	CASSQFGGGGYNSPLHF	TGTGCCAGCAGCCAGTTCGGCGGGGGTGGCTATAATTCACCCCTCCACTTT
few	TRBV24-1	TRBD2	TRBJ2-3	CATGTSESTDTQYF	TGTGCCACCGGGACTAGCGAAAGCACAGATACGCAGTATTTT
many	TRBV18	NA	TRBJ2-3	CASSPPSLTSTDTQYF	TGTGCCAGCTCACCACCTAGCCTAACCAGCACAGATACGCAGTATTTT
many	TRBV7-2	TRBD1	TRBJ2-1	CASSATGGRAVGLF	TGTGCCAGCAGCGCCACAGGGGGCCGAGCGGTGGGGCTCTTC
many	TRBV29-1	NA	TRBJ2-3	CSVGGSGSTDTQYF	TGCAGCGTTGGTGGTTCAGGGAGCACAGATACGCAGTATTTT
few	TRBV30	NA	TRBJ2-2	CAWRRLGGRGGELFF	TGTGCCTGGAGAAGGCTGGGGGGACGCGGCGGGGAGCTGTTTTTT
NA	TRBV20-1	NA	TRBJ2-7	CSARDLRPNYGQYF	TGCAGTGCTAGAGACTTAAGGCCAAACTACGGGCAGTACTTC
many	TRBV2	NA	TRBJ2-7	CASSDTRGSSYEQYF	TGTGCCAGCAGTGATACCAGAGGATCCTCCTACGAGCAGTACTTC